This T cell receptor beta chain was sequenced during a study of cytomegalovirus exposure and HLA in healthy donors. Study-wide results and limits: Trimming of TCR beta V- and J-genes showed a link, identified in a later analysis, to a missense DCLRE1C variant. Reported results showed that the classifier diagnosed cytomegalovirus status with high specificity and sensitivity. A few of the chains that were CMV-associated were confirmed in vitro to be specific for CMV antigens.

Trimming stripped 1 base from V and 1 base from J, with 12 bases between. This CDR3 is 16 amino acids long. Germline V gene lookup returns CDR1 SGHTA and CDR2 FQGTGA. 60 Vbeta and 13 Jbeta primers were used in PCR. Here immunoSEQ multiplex PCR was the method, and the copy in TCRdb shows in-frame clones only, minus some. The table records 150,000 to 200,000 clones, 9.5% of them present only once. It was healthy bone marrow donors who served as donors. Regarding this clone: Its antigen remains unidentified.

The sequence came from a woman in her 30s in good health and CMV-seropositive. The chain combines TRBV7-3 with TRBJ2-3; perhaps TRBD2 as D (5 bases). Sequenced input: PBMCs. The CDR3 region has the DNA TGTGCCAGCAGCTTAATTGGGCGGGCGGGCACAGATACGCAGTATTTT. This gives the protein CASSLIGRAGTDTQYF.